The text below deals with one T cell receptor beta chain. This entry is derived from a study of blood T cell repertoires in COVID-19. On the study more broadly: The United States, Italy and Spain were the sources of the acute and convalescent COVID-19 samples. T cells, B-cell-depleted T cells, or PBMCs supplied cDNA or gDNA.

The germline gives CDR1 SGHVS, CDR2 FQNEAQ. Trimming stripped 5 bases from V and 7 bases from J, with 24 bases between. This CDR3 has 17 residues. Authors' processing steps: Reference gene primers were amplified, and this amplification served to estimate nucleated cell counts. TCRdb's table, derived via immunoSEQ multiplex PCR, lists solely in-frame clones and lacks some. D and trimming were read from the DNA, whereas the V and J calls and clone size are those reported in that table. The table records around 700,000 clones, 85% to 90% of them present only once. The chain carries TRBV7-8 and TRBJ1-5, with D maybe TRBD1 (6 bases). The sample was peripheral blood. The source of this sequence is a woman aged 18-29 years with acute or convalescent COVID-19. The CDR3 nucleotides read TGTGCCAGCAGCCCCTCTACCGTGAGGGGGAAACAGCAGCCCCAGCATTTT. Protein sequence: CASSPSTVRGKQQPQHF.